The TCR beta chain described here comes from a study of blood T cells in healthy people across ages. The germline V gene has CDR1 SGHTA and CDR2 FQGNSA. The ends lost 3 bases at V and 2 bases at J; junction bases unmatched: 6. The CDR3 extends over 17 amino acids. Alongside a J-beta primer mix, a sample-barcoded 5' primer served in a second PCR lasting roughly 6 to 11 cycles. Every molecule of cDNA carried a tag from a template-switch adaptor with 12 random nucleotides. TCRdb called the 5' RACE reads again in MiXCR, with one record for every CDR3 protein. The data hold more than 650,000 distinct CDR3 sequences, with about a quarter observed a single time. These data also featured in a second study, about T cells of mothers and their children. This second report adds: Study donors consisted of a few healthy Caucasian mothers and their six children. Related mother-child pairs showed slightly, non-significantly higher overlap than unrelated pairs.

Specimen: blood. The chain has TRBV7-2 and TRBJ2-5, with TRBD2 matching 13 bases. The clonotype was recovered from a boy aged 5 to 17 in good health. This CDR3 reads CASSFRTSGGQQETQYF. DNA of the CDR3: TGTGCCAGCAGCTTTAGGACTAGCGGGGGCCAACAAGAGACCCAGTACTTC.